This T cell receptor (beta chain) was identified during a study of Ad26.COV2.S vaccination and SARS-CoV-2 variants. Turning to the study itself: The authors gave Ad26.COV2.S intramuscularly, either once or twice 56 days apart. Whole-study findings and limits: Placebo recipients trailed vaccine recipients in spike-specific TCR breadth. Recipients of either vaccine or placebo displayed similar breadth of non-spike TCRs. Breadth, reportedly substantial, characterized the spike-specific CD8+ and CD4+ T cell responses after vaccination.

Germline V gene data show CDR1 as MDHEN and CDR2 as SYDVKM. The CDR3 runs 14 residues. Trimming took 3 bases from V and 8 from J; bases not matched to a gene: 2. Sequenced by immunoSEQ multiplex PCR; TCRdb stores in-frame clones only, minus some. The sample consists of around 400,000 clones, roughly 90% of them appearing once. Treatment specified: roughly 19 received Ad26.COV2.S at low or high dose, single or two shots; a few received placebo; per-sample allocation not given. Sample collection was performed on day 63 after the first vaccine or placebo injection. As concerns this clone: Antigen specificity is unknown.

The specimen comprised peripheral blood, sampled in a trial of Ad26.COV2.S vaccine versus placebo. The rearrangement joins TRBV28 to TRBJ1-6; 9 bases are a match to TRBD1. The source is a person between 18 and 60 years old who received the Ad26.COV2.S COVID-19 vaccine or a placebo. The CDR3 reads CASSFWTGDSPLHF. The CDR3 nucleotides are TGTGCCAGCAGTTTCTGGACAGGGGATTCACCCCTCCACTTT.